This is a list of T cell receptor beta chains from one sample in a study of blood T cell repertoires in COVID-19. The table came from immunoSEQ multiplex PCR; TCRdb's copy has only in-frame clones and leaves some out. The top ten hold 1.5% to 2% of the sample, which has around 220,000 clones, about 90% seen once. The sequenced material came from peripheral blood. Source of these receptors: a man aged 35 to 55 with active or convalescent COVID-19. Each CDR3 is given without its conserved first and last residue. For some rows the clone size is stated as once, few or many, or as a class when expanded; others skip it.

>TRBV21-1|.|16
ASSTRDRGKLDGHGYT
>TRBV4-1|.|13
ASSPGSGSSYEQY
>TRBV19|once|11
ASSIRGGAGYT
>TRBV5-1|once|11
ASSLAGGRGAF
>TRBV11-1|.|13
ASSLERGLQETQY
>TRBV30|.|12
AWRGFGRGNEQY
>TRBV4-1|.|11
ASSRWRDTEAF
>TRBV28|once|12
ASSFGGGTQPQH
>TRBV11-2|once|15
ASSLDWERSYQETQY
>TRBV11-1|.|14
ASSLGAGLSNTEAF
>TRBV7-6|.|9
ASSPQETQY
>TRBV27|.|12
ASSLLGGQETQY
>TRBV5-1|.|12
ASSLDPGYNEQF
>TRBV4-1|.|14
ASRLTATTVTGELF
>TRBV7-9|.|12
ASSFGQGGETQY
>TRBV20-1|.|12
SASGIQGGQPQH
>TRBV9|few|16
ASSPRLTGASGANVLT
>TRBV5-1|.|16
ASSLGRLAGANTGELF
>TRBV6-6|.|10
ASSTGQSEAF
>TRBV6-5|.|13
ASSFHGQPEETQY
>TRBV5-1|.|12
ASSTLNSNTEAF
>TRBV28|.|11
ASSLTGNYGYT
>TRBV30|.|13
AWSLRRGGGYGYT
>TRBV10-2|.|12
ASSGLAVNSPLH
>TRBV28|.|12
ASSLHRVTGELF
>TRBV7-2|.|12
ASSLGTDLAGYT
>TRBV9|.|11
ATGDSLTGELF
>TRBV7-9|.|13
ASSFTGTGDTEAF
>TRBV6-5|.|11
ASVGGVGYEQY
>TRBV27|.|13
ASRDLAGGTDTQY
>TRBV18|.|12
ASSPQGRVSEQY
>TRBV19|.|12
ASSWTARNTEAF
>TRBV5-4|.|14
ASSSSRQGKGGELF
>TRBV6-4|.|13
ASSDSNMGAYGYT
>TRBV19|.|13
ASSIGGSGTYEQY
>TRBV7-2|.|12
ASSPDGAYNEQF
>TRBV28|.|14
ASSAWDRTRGTEAF
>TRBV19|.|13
ASSKAGVGRYEQY
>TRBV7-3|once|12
ASSPRGFGYIQY
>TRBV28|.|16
ASSPTPGQKSDNYGYT
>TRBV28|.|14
ASSLKLGRTNTEAF
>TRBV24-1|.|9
ATSRAGEQF
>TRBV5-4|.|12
ASSSAGQAGEQY
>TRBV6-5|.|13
ASSSPGTSKYEQY
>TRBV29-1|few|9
SAQGTDTQY
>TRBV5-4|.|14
ASSPSLAGGLSEQY
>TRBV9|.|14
ASSAGGGASNSPLH
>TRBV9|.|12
ASSPGQGNNEQF
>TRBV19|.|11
ASIEGVNTEAF
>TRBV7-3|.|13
ASSLTHLGGETQY
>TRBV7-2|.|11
ASSSRTIPEQF
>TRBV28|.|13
ASSPTGGGRDGYT
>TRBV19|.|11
ASSRGQGEKLF
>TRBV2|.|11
ASRGQTGNTIY